Below, 18 T cell receptor beta chains from the same sample are listed, as sequenced in a study of graft-versus-host responses after intestinal transplantation. Processed graft tissue released its intraepithelial and lamina propria lymphocytes. TCRdb keeps only in-frame clones here, not all; method: immunoSEQ multiplex PCR. The repertoire holds approximately 63,000 clones, with roughly nine tenths as singletons. Material: ileum tissue, obtained 357 days after transplant. These receptors all stem from a human patient who received an intestinal transplant, so some T cells may come from the graft donor.

The CDR3 reads CASSESSLSNQPQHF. In nucleotides, the CDR3 is TGTGCCAGCAGTGAGAGCAGTTTGAGCAATCAGCCCCAGCATTTT. The chain recombines TRBV6-6 with TRBJ1-5; D unclear. The CDR3 runs to 15 residues. Trimming pared 5 bases from V and 1 base from J, leaving 12 bases between. CDR1 is MNHNY, CDR2 SVGAGI, per germline (reference sequence).

This clone was recorded only once. The genes are TRBV14 and TRBJ2-1, with 8 positions matching TRBD2. J lost 2 bases, V lost 1 base, and 4 bases had no gene match. CDR1 and CDR2 from the germline V gene are SGHDN and FVKESK. This CDR3 contains 16 residues. Here the CDR3 DNA reads TGTGCCAGCAGCCAAGGCAGCGGGAGCCCCTACAATGAGCAGTTCTTC. Translated, it gives CASSQGSGSPYNEQFF.

For the CDR3, the DNA is TGTGCCAGTAGTATGGGTAGGCAGGGAGGAGGCTACACCTTC. The encoded protein is CASSMGRQGGGYTF. J is TRBJ1-2 and V is TRBV19; TRBD1 might be the D (5 bases). This CDR3 region has 14 residues. V lost 3 bases to trimming and J lost 8 bases, with 16 bases between them. Looked up from germline, CDR1 is LNHDA and CDR2 is SQIVND (reference sequence).

The genes are TRBV9 and TRBJ1-6, with D perhaps matching TRBD1 (6 bases). This CDR3 contains 13 residues. The V and J ends lost 5 bases and 7 bases respectively, with 10 bases between them. CDR1 is SGDLS, CDR2 YYNGEE, per germline. As DNA, the CDR3 is TGTGCCAGCAGGACAGGAGAAAATTCACCCCTCCACTTT. Protein product: CASRTGENSPLHF.

The chain uses TRBV5-1 and TRBJ2-2, with D perhaps being TRBD1 or TRBD2 (6 bases each). Germline assignment: CDR1 SGHRS and CDR2 YFSETQ. The CDR3 runs to 14 residues. The V and J ends lost 5 bases and 2 bases respectively, with 10 bases between them. CDR3 DNA sequence: TGCGCCAGCAGTACGGGGGCTAACACCGGGGAGCTGTTTTTT. Translation gives CASSTGANTGELFF.

The chain has TRBV13 and TRBJ2-4; D might be TRBD2 (7 bases). Trimming cost V 1 base and J 1 base, with 14 bases left between them. The CDR3 runs to 17 residues. Per the germline V gene, CDR1 is PRHDT and CDR2 is FYEKMQ (reference sequence). CDR3: CASSLVGGGLAKNIQYF. The CDR3 DNA is TGTGCCAGCAGCTTAGTGGGCGGGGGCCTCGCCAAAAACATTCAGTACTTC.

V usage is TRBV11-1 and J usage is TRBJ2-7; tentatively, D is TRBD1 (5 bases). This CDR3 is built from 13 residues. V was cut by 8 bases and J by 1 base, with 12 bases left in between. Per germline, CDR1 SGHAT and CDR2 FQDESV (reference sequence). In DNA form, the CDR3 reads TGTGCCAGCGGGGCAGGAGCATCCTACGAGCAGTACTTC. It codes for CASGAGASYEQYF. The full variable domain, completed using reference TRBV11-1 and TRBJ2-7, is EAEVAQSPRYKITEKSQAVAFWCDPISGHATLYWYRQILGQGPELLVQFQDESVVDDSQLPKDRFSAERLKGVDSTLKIQPAELGDSAMYLCASGAGASYEQYFGPGTRLTVT.

The chain links TRBV30 to TRBJ2-2; tentative D call: TRBD2 (5 bases). From germline, CDR1 is GTSNPN and CDR2 SVGIG (reference sequence). This CDR3 spans 13 amino acids. Deletions cut 1 base from V and 3 bases from J, with 6 bases between. The CDR3 sequence is CAWSGTYTGELFF. In nucleotides, the CDR3 is TGTGCCTGGAGTGGGACTTACACCGGGGAGCTGTTTTTT. The full variable domain, rest sourced from reference TRBV30 and TRBJ2-2, is SQTIHQWPATLVQPVGSPLSLECTVEGTSNPNLYWYRQAAGRGLQLLFYSVGIGQISSEVPQNLSASRPQDRQFILSSKKLLLSDSGFYLCAWSGTYTGELFFGEGSRLTVL.

The chain links TRBV7-9 to TRBJ2-7; 7 nucleotides match TRBD1. The CDR3 sequence is 16 residues long. Germline V gene lookup returns CDR1 SEHNR and CDR2 FQNEAQ (reference sequence). Losses at the gene ends were 1 base for V and 7 bases for J; bases not matched to a gene: 13. The chain's CDR3 is CASSLVSWAGGEEQYF. CDR3 bases: TGTGCCAGCAGCTTAGTTAGTTGGGCAGGGGGTGAAGAGCAGTACTTC.

This clone turned up a few times. The gene calls are TRBV6-5 and TRBJ2-2; D gene ambiguous. This CDR3 has 14 amino acids. V dropped 0 bases and J dropped 6 bases, with 8 bases sitting between them. Germline values: CDR1 MNHEY, CDR2 SVGAGI. The CDR3 coding sequence is TGTGCCAGCAGTTACTCGATTGGGGCCGGGGAGCTGTTTTTT. It translates to CASSYSIGAGELFF.

The chain uses TRBV9 and TRBJ1-4; D is perhaps TRBD1 (6 bases). Germline V gene sequence: CDR1 SGDLS, CDR2 YYNGEE. This CDR3 comprises 15 residues. V was clipped by 4 bases and J by 6 bases, with 16 bases between them. The CDR3 is CASSPEGGPHEKLFF. DNA for the CDR3: TGTGCCAGCAGCCCCGAGGGGGGGCCTCATGAAAAACTGTTTTTT.

The chain carries TRBV6-5 and TRBJ1-2, with D perhaps matching TRBD1 (6 bases). Trimming shortened V by 8 bases and J by 6 bases, and 16 bases separated the two germline ends. CDR3 length equals 13 residues. Germline CDR1 reads MNHEY; CDR2 reads SVGAGI. This CDR3 is CASHRDTGNGYTF. For the CDR3, the DNA is TGTGCCAGCCACCGGGACACCGGTAATGGCTACACCTTC.

The rearrangement links TRBV19 to TRBJ2-7, with 7 bases identical to TRBD1. The ends lost 6 bases at V and 2 bases at J; junction bases unmatched: 7. The CDR3 is 14 amino acids. Germline values: CDR1 LNHDA, CDR2 SQIVND (reference sequence). CDR3 in DNA: TGTGCCAGTAGGGACAGGTCCCATCCCTACGAGCAGTACTTC. Protein sequence: CASRDRSHPYEQYF.

The rearrangement joins TRBV28 to TRBJ2-4; 8 bases agree with TRBD1. The CDR3 totals 17 residues. Trimming took 5 bases from V and 0 from J; bases not matched to a gene: 9. Germline V gene lookup returns CDR1 MDHEN and CDR2 SYDVKM. The CDR3 region is CASSQRTGGLAKNIQYF. CDR3 coding DNA: TGTGCCAGCAGTCAACGTACAGGGGGTCTAGCCAAAAACATTCAGTACTTC.

This rearrangement joins TRBV19 to TRBJ2-7; D might be TRBD1 or TRBD2, each matching 6 bases. Germline assignment: CDR1 LNHDA and CDR2 SQIVND (reference sequence). The ends were cut back, 6 bases at V and 0 bases at J, with 21 bases in the middle. This CDR3 contains 17 residues. In DNA, the CDR3 is TGTGCCAGTAGGCAAAGGGGGGACCCACCCTTCTCCTACGAGCAGTACTTC. Amino acids: CASRQRGDPPFSYEQYF.

The chain joins TRBV4-1 to TRBJ2-5, with D perhaps matching TRBD1 (6 bases). Trimming pared 2 bases from V and 5 bases from J, leaving 24 bases between. This CDR3 has 18 residues. Germline V CDR1 and CDR2: MGHRA, YSYEKL. CDR3 coding DNA: TGCGCCAGCAGCCAAAAGGTCCCGACAGGCGGCGTGGGTGAGACCCAGTACTTC. Its translation is CASSQKVPTGGVGETQYF.

The V and J genes are TRBV6-1 and TRBJ2-7; tentatively, D is TRBD2 (6 bases). V was trimmed by 5 bases and J by 5 bases, leaving 19 bases between them. This CDR3 has 15 residues. Germline CDR1 reads MNHNS; CDR2 reads SASEGT. CDR3 DNA sequence: TGTGCCAGCAGTCCAGGGACTTATCAAAGCCACGAGCAGTACTTC. Translation: CASSPGTYQSHEQYF.

The V gene is TRBV5-1, the J gene TRBJ1-2; possibly TRBD1 for D (6 bases). Trimming pared 0 bases from V and 1 base from J, leaving 16 bases between. The CDR3 totals 17 residues. The V gene's germline CDR1 is SGHRS and CDR2 YFSETQ. CDR3 amino acids: CASSLERWGDNNYGYTF. CDR3 DNA: TGCGCCAGCAGCTTGGAGCGGTGGGGGGACAATAACTATGGCTACACCTTC.